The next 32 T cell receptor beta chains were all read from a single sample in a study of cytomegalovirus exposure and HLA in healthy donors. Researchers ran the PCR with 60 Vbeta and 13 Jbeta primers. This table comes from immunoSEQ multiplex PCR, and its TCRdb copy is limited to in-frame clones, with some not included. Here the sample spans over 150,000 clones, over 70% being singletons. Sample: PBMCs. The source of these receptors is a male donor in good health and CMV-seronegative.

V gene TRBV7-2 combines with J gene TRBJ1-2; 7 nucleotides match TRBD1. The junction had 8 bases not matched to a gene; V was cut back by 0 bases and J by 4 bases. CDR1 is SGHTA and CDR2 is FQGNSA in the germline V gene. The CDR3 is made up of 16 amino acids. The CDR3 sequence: CASSLAGDRLSYGYTF. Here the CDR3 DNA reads TGTGCCAGCAGCTTAGCAGGGGACAGACTTTCCTATGGCTACACCTTC. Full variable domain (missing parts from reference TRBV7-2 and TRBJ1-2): GAGVSQSPSNKVTEKGKDVELRCDPISGHTALYWYRQSLGQGLEFLIYFQGNSAPDKSGLPSDRFSAERTGGSVSTLTIQRTQQEDSAVYLCASSLAGDRLSYGYTFGSGTRLTVV.

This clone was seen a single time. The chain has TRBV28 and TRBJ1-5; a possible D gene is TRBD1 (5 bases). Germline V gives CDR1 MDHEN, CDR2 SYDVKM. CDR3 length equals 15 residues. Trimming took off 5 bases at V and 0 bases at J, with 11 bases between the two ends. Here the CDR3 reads CASSLPRDSNQPQHF. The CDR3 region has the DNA TGTGCCAGCAGTCTTCCCAGGGATAGCAATCAGCCCCAGCATTTT. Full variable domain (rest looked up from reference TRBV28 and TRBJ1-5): DVKVTQSSRYLVKRTGEKVFLECVQDMDHENMFWYRQDPGLGLRLIYFSYDVKMKEKGDIPEGYSVSREKKERFSLILESASTNQTSMYLCASSLPRDSNQPQHFGDGTRLSIL.

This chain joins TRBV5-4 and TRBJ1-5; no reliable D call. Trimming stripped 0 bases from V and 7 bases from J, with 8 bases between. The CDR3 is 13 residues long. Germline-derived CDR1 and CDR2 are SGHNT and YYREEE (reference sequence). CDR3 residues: CASSLGGSQPQHF. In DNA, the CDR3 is TGTGCCAGCAGCTTGGGAGGGAGCCAGCCCCAGCATTTT.

The CDR3: CASSLGGSSYNEQFF. The CDR3 DNA sequence: TGCGCCAGCAGCTTGGGCGGGAGCTCCTACAATGAGCAGTTCTTC. The chain couples TRBV5-1 to TRBJ2-1, with 7 nucleotides matching TRBD2. Germline V gene lookup returns CDR1 SGHRS and CDR2 YFSETQ. The CDR3 covers 15 residues. Trimming cost V 0 bases and J 0 bases; bases outside gene matches: 0.

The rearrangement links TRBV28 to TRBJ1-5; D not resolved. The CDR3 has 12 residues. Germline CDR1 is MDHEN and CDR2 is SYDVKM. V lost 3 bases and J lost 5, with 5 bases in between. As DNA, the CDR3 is TGTGCCAGCAGTTTGGAGTATCAGCCCCAGCATTTT. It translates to CASSLEYQPQHF.

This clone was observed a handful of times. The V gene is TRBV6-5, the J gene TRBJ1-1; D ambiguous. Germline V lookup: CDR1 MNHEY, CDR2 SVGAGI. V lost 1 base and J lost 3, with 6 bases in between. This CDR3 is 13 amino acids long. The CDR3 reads CASSYWSDTEAFF. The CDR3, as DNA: TGTGCCAGCAGTTACTGGAGCGACACTGAAGCTTTCTTT.

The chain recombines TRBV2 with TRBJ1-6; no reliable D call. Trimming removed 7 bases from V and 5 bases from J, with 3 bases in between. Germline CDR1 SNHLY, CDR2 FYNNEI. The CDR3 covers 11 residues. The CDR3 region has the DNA TGTGCCAGCACCGATAATTCACCCCTCCACTTT. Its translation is CASTDNSPLHF.

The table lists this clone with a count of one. The CDR3 nucleotides are TGTGCCAGAAGCGTGGACGTAGGGGTGGCTTCCGAGCAGTACTTC. It is translated as CARSVDVGVASEQYF. The V and J genes are TRBV5-3 and TRBJ2-7; perhaps TRBD1 as D (5 bases). TRBV5-3 is placed among ORFs of uncertain function. The CDR3 totals 15 residues. Trimming removed 4 bases from V and 6 bases from J, with 20 bases in between.

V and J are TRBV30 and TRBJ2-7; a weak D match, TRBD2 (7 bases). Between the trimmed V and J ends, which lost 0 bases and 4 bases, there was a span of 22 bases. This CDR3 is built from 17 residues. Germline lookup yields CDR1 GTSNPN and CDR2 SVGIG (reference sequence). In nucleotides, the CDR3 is TGTGCCTGGAGTGTACAGGGAGGGCGAGGCTATGGGTACGAGCAGTACTTC. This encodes CAWSVQGGRGYGYEQYF.

DNA of the CDR3: TGTGCCAGCAGTTTTAACAGTCGATATAGCAATCAGCCCCAGCATTTT. Translating gives CASSFNSRYSNQPQHF. J is TRBJ1-5 and V is TRBV28, with D uncertain. CDR1 is MDHEN, CDR2 SYDVKM, per germline. The CDR3 is made up of 16 amino acids. Trimming removed 3 bases from V and 0 bases from J, with 12 bases in between.

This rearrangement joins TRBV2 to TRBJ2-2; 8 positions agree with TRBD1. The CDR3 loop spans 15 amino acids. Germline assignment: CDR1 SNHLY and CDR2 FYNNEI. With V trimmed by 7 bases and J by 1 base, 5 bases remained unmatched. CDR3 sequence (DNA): TGTGCCAGCACGCGGGACAGGCTGAACACCGGGGAGCTGTTTTTT. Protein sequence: CASTRDRLNTGELFF. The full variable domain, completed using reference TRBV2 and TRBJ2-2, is EPEVTQTPSHQVTQMGQEVILRCVPISNHLYFYWYRQILGQKVEFLVSFYNNEISEKSEIFDDQFSVERPDGSNFTLKIRSTKLEDSAMYFCASTRDRLNTGELFFGEGSRLTVL.

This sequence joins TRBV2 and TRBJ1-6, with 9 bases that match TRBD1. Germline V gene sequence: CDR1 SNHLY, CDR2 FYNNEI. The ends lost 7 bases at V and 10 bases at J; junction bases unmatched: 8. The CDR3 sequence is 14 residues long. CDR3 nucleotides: TGTGCCAGCACTGGACAGGGGAGGCAGTCACCCCTCCACTTT. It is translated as CASTGQGRQSPLHF.

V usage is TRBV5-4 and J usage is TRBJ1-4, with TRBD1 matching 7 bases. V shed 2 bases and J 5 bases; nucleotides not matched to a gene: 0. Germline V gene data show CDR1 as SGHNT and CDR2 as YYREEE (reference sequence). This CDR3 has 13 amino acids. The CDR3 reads CASSLQGNEKLFF. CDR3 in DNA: TGTGCCAGCAGCTTACAGGGGAATGAAAAACTGTTTTTT.

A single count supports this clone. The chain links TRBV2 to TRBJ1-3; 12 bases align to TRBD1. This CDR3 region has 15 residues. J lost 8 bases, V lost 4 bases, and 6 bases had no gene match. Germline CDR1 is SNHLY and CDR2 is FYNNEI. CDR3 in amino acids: CASSAGTGGRDTIYF. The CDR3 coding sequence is TGTGCCAGCAGTGCCGGGACAGGGGGCAGAGACACCATATATTTT.

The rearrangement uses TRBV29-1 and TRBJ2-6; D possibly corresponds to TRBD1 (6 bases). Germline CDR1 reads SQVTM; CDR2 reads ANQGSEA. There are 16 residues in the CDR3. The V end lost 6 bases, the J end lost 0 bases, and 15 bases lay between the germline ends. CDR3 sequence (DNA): TGCAGCGTATGGACAGCGGATGACTCTGGGGCCAACGTCCTGACTTTC. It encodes CSVWTADDSGANVLTF.

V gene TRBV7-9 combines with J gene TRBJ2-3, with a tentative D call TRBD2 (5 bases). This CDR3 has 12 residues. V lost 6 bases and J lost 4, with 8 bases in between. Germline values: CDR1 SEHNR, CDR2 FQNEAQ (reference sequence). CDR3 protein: CASRSSPDTQYF. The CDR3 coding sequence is TGTGCCAGCAGGTCTAGCCCAGATACGCAGTATTTT.

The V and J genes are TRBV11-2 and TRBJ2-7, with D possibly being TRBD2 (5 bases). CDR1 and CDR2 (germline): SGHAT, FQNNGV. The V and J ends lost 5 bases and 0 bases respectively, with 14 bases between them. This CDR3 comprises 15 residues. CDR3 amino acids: CASSIRTVSSYEQYF. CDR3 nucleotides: TGTGCCAGCAGCATCAGGACTGTTAGCTCCTACGAGCAGTACTTC.

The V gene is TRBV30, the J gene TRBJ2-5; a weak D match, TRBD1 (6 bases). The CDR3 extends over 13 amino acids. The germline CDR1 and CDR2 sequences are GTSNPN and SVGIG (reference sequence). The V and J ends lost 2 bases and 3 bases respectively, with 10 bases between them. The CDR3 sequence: CAWSQTGKETQYF. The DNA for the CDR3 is TGTGCCTGGAGTCAAACAGGGAAAGAGACCCAGTACTTC.

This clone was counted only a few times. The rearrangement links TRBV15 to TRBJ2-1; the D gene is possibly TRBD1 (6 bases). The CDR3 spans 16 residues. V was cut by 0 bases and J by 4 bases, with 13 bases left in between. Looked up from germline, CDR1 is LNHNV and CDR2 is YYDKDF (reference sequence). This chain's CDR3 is CATSREKQGPYNEQFF. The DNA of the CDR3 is TGTGCCACCAGCAGAGAAAAACAGGGTCCTTACAATGAGCAGTTCTTC.

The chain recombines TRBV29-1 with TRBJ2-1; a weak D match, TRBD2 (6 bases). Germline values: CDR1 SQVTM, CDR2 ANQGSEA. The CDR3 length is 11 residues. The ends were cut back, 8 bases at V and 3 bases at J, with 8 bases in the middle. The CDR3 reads CSLGLYNEQFF. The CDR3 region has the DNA TGCAGCCTGGGACTCTACAATGAGCAGTTCTTC.

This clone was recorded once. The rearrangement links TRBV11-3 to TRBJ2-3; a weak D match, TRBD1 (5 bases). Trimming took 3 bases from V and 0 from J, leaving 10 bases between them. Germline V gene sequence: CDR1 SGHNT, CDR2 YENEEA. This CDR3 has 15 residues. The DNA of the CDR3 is TGTGCCAGCAGCTTTGACAGCGCAAGCACAGATACGCAGTATTTT. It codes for CASSFDSASTDTQYF.

The CDR3 DNA follows: TGTGCCAGCAGCTTGGGCGGAGCGGTAGATACGCAGTATTTT. Residues: CASSLGGAVDTQYF. This rearrangement joins TRBV5-5 to TRBJ2-3; D possibly corresponds to TRBD2 (5 bases). The CDR3 is 14 residues long. The V and J ends lost 0 bases and 5 bases respectively, with 10 bases between them. Germline V gene data show CDR1 as SGHKS and CDR2 as YYEKEE (reference sequence).

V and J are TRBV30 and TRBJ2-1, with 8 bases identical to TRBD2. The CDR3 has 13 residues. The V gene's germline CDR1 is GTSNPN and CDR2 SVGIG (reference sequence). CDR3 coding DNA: TGTGCTGCCGGCGTTAGCGGGGTCAATGAGCAGTTCTTC. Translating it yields CAAGVSGVNEQFF.

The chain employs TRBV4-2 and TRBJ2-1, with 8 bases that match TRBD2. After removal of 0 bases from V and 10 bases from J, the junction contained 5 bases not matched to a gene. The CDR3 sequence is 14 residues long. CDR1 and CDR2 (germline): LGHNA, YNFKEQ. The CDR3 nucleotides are TGTGCCAGCAGCCAAGAGGGGAGCGGGAGAGAGCAGTTCTTC. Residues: CASSQEGSGREQFF.

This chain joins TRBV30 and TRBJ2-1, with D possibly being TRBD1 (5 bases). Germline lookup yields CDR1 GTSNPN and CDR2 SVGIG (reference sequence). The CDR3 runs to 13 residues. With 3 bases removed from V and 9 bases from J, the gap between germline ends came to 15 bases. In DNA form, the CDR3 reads TGTGCCTGGAGGCCCTCGCCAGGGCCTGAGCAGTTCTTC. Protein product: CAWRPSPGPEQFF.

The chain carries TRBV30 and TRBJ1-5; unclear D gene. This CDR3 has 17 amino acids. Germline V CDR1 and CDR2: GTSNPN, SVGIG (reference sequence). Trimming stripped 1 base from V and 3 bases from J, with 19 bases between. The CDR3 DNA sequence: TGTGCCTGGAGTGCCCAGCTTGGCGGGCAGGTCAATCAGCCCCAGCATTTT. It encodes CAWSAQLGGQVNQPQHF. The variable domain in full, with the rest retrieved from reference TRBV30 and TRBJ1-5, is SQTIHQWPATLVQPVGSPLSLECTVEGTSNPNLYWYRQAAGRGLQLLFYSVGIGQISSEVPQNLSASRPQDRQFILSSKKLLLSDSGFYLCAWSAQLGGQVNQPQHFGDGTRLSIL.

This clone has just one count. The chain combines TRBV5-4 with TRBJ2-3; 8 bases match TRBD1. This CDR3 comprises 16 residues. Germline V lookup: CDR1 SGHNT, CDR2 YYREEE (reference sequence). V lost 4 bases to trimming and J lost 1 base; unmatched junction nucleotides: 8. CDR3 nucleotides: TGTGCCAGCAGCCCGACATGGGGACAGGGCACAGATACGCAGTATTTT. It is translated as CASSPTWGQGTDTQYF.

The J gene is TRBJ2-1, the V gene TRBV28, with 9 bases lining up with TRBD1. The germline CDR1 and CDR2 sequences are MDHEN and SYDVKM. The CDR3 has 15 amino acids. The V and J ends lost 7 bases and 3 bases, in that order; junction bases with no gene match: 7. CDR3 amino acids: CASKTGTGIYNEQFF. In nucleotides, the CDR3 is TGTGCCAGCAAGACCGGGACAGGGATCTACAATGAGCAGTTCTTC.

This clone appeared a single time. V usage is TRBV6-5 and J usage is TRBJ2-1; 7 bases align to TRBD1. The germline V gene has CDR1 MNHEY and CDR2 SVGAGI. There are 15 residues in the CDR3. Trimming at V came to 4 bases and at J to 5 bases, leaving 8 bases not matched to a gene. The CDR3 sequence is CASSSPQGMNNEQFF. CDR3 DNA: TGTGCCAGCAGTTCCCCACAGGGGATGAACAATGAGCAGTTCTTC.

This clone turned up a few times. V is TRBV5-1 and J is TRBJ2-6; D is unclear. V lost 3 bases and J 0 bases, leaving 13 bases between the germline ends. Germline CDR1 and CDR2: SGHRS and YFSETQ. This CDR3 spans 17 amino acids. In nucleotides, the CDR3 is TGCGCCAGCAGCTCCCTCGCGGCAGACTCTGGGGCCAACGTCCTGACTTTC. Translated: CASSSLAADSGANVLTF.

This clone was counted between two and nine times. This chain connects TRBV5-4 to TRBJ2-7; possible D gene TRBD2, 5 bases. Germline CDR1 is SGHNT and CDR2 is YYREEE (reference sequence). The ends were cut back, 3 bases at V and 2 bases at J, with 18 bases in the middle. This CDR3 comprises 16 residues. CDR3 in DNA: TGTGCCAGCAGCTCTCCCACCGGGAAGGCGACCTACGAGCAGTACTTC. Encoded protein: CASSSPTGKATYEQYF.

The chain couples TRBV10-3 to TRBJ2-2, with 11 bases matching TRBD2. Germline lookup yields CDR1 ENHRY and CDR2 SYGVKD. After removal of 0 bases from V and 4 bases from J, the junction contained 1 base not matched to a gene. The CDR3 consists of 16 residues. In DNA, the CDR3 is TGTGCCATCAGTGAGTCTAGCGGGAGGGCCACCGGGGAGCTGTTTTTT. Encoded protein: CAISESSGRATGELFF.